Below, 20 T cell receptor beta chains from the same sample are listed, as sequenced in a study of shared clonotypes between healthy human individuals (dated by TCRdb to the early 2020s). Receptors were amplified or captured by the immunoSEQ multiplex PCR assay. TCRdb took this table from immuneACCESS and kept in-frame rearrangements with V and J called. Such tables lack part of the clones; where checked against another copy, unresolved V genes explain under half of the gap, and the rest is unexplained. Across this sample there are 2 million to 2.5 million clones, with approximately 95% seen only once. The ten largest make up roughly 0.36% of the sample. Sequencing was carried out using naive CD4+ T cells from PBMCs. The intended sense of this specimen's cell subset or site label: CD45RA+ positively selected. These receptors originate from a man aged 18-30 years in good health. Some clones in this sample may be carry-over from other donors' samples.

The chain couples TRBV2 to TRBJ2-3; TRBD1 matches 8 bases. CDR1 is SNHLY, CDR2 FYNNEI, per germline. The CDR3 sequence is 15 residues long. The junction had 7 bases not matched to a gene; V was cut back by 5 bases and J by 3 bases. Written as DNA, the CDR3 is TGTGCCAGCAGTATGGACAGGGTCGTGACAGATACGCAGTATTTT. It specifies CASSMDRVVTDTQYF. The full variable domain, rest sourced from reference TRBV2 and TRBJ2-3, is EPEVTQTPSHQVTQMGQEVILRCVPISNHLYFYWYRQILGQKVEFLVSFYNNEISEKSEIFDDQFSVERPDGSNFTLKIRSTKLEDSAMYFCASSMDRVVTDTQYFGPGTRLTVL.

The chain has TRBV5-1 and TRBJ1-3; TRBD1 agrees at 8 bases. This CDR3 contains 17 residues. The V gene end was trimmed by 3 bases and the J gene end by 3 bases; junction bases not matched to a gene: 11. Germline V gene sequence: CDR1 SGHRS, CDR2 YFSETQ. CDR3 loop: CASSSLQAGTGGNTIYF. The CDR3 bases are TGCGCCAGCAGCTCCCTTCAGGCGGGGACAGGTGGAAACACCATATATTTT.

This sequence joins TRBV10-2 and TRBJ2-1; 15 bases agree with TRBD2. The CDR3 totals 14 residues. The V and J ends lost 6 bases and 7 bases, in that order; junction bases with no gene match: 1. Germline CDR1 and CDR2: WSHSY and SAAADI. The CDR3 sequence is CASRGTSGRNEQFF. DNA for the CDR3: TGCGCCAGCAGGGGGACTAGCGGGAGGAATGAGCAGTTCTTC.

With respect to this clone: Other DNA sequences in this specimen translate into the identical CDR3. The rearrangement links TRBV5-4 to TRBJ2-5; D might be TRBD1 or TRBD2, each matching 5 bases. The germline gives CDR1 SGHNT, CDR2 YYREEE (reference sequence). V was cut by 3 bases and J by 4 bases, with 10 bases left in between. This CDR3 contains 13 residues. The CDR3 DNA reads TGTGCCAGCAGCTCGGGACCGCCAGAGACCCAGTACTTC. Protein product: CASSSGPPETQYF.

The chain links TRBV28 to TRBJ1-6, with TRBD1 as a possible D gene (5 bases). CDR1 is MDHEN and CDR2 is SYDVKM in the germline V gene. The CDR3 loop spans 13 amino acids. Between the trimmed V and J ends, which lost 9 bases and 2 bases, there was a span of 8 bases. The CDR3 is CASWGAYNSPLHF. CDR3 DNA: TGTGCCAGTTGGGGGGCCTATAATTCACCCCTCCACTTT.

The chain uses TRBV5-4 and TRBJ2-7; 9 bases agree with TRBD1. The CDR3 is made up of 14 amino acids. V lost 4 bases, J lost 4 bases, and 6 bases stayed unmatched. CDR1 and CDR2 from the germline V gene are SGHNT and YYREEE (reference sequence). CDR3 nucleotide sequence: TGTGCCAGCAGCGTGGGACAGGGAAAGTACGAGCAGTACTTC. It specifies CASSVGQGKYEQYF.

Turning to this clone: Other DNA sequences in the sample encode the same CDR3. The chain is built from TRBV5-1 and TRBJ2-3; TRBD2 agrees at 12 bases. Germline CDR1 is SGHRS and CDR2 is YFSETQ. The V gene end was trimmed by 4 bases and the J gene end by 0 bases; junction bases not matched to a gene: 3. The CDR3 covers 16 residues. The CDR3 sequence: CASSPLAGGSTDTQYF. Here the CDR3 DNA reads TGCGCCAGCAGCCCGCTAGCGGGAGGGAGCACAGATACGCAGTATTTT.

The chain recombines TRBV5-1 with TRBJ1-4, with 7 bases matching TRBD1. The CDR3 is 15 residues long. Germline values: CDR1 SGHRS, CDR2 YFSETQ. Trimming at V came to 4 bases and at J to 0 bases, leaving 3 bases not matched to a gene. The CDR3 bases are TGCGCCAGCAGCCCGCAGGGGGCAACTAATGAAAAACTGTTTTTT. It yields the protein CASSPQGATNEKLFF.

The chain links TRBV30 to TRBJ1-5, with a weak D call TRBD1 (6 bases). Trimming removed 5 bases from V and 6 bases from J, with 17 bases in between. CDR1 GTSNPN and CDR2 SVGIG come from the germline V gene (reference sequence). This CDR3 contains 14 residues. DNA for the CDR3: TGTGCCTGGTCCTTTGCGAGGGGGTCTCAGCCCCAGCATTTT. Protein product: CAWSFARGSQPQHF.

The rearrangement uses TRBV27 and TRBJ1-5, with D tentatively TRBD1 (6 bases). Trimming took 5 bases from V and 4 from J, leaving 15 bases between them. Germline V gene data show CDR1 as MNHEY and CDR2 as SMNVEV (reference sequence). The CDR3 runs to 15 residues. The DNA of the CDR3 is TGTGCCAGCAGTCCCCTGGCAGGGGAAAATCAGCCCCAGCATTTT. It yields the protein CASSPLAGENQPQHF.

This chain links TRBV11-2 with TRBJ2-3; 12 bases fit TRBD2. J was trimmed by 2 bases and V by 6 bases; bases with no gene match: 6. The CDR3 loop spans 16 amino acids. Germline CDR1 reads SGHAT; CDR2 reads FQNNGV. The CDR3 is CASRRLAGVPTDTQYF. The DNA for the CDR3 is TGTGCCAGCAGAAGACTAGCGGGGGTTCCCACAGATACGCAGTATTTT.

The rearrangement joins TRBV7-9 to TRBJ1-4, with a weak D call TRBD1 (6 bases). There are 14 residues in the CDR3. Germline lookup yields CDR1 SEHNR and CDR2 FQNEAQ (reference sequence). Trimming stripped 5 bases from V and 4 bases from J, with 11 bases between. CDR3 DNA sequence: TGTGCCAGCAGCCCGAAGGACAGTAATGAAAAACTGTTTTTT. Protein sequence: CASSPKDSNEKLFF. Full variable domain (remainder filled in from reference TRBV7-9 and TRBJ1-4): DTGVSQNPRHKITKRGQNVTFRCDPISEHNRLYWYRQTLGQGPEFLTYFQNEAQLEKSRLLSDRFSAERPKGSFSTLEIQRTEQGDSAMYLCASSPKDSNEKLFFGSGTQLSVL.

The CDR3 DNA sequence: TGTGCCAGCAGCTTTCTGGTCTCCGGGGAGACCCAGTACTTC. Amino acid sequence: CASSFLVSGETQYF. This chain uses TRBV7-9 with TRBJ2-5; D is uncertain. Germline loops: CDR1 SEHNR, CDR2 FQNEAQ (reference sequence). Trimming pared 3 bases from V and 5 bases from J, leaving 13 bases between. The CDR3 runs to 14 residues.

This clone has just a few counts. The V call is TRBV2, the J call TRBJ1-5; D may be TRBD1 (6 bases). Trimming took 7 bases from V and 5 from J, leaving 12 bases between them. CDR1 is SNHLY and CDR2 is FYNNEI in the germline V gene. CDR3 length: 13 amino acids. This CDR3 reads CASNLEGDQPQHF. The CDR3 coding sequence is TGTGCCAGCAATTTAGAGGGGGATCAGCCCCAGCATTTT.

This clone was found a few times. This same CDR3 is encoded by further DNA sequences in the sample. This sequence joins TRBV28 and TRBJ1-5; tentatively, D is TRBD1 (5 bases). Germline-derived CDR1 and CDR2 are MDHEN and SYDVKM. The V gene lost 3 bases and the J gene lost 2 bases, with 8 bases spanning the gap. The CDR3 consists of 14 residues. The CDR3 region is CASSLGGGNQPQHF. CDR3 DNA sequence: TGTGCCAGCAGTTTGGGGGGAGGCAATCAGCCCCAGCATTTT.

CDR3 loop: CASSEGFSGLPIVQYF. CDR3 nucleotide sequence: TGTGCCAGCAGTGAAGGCTTCTCGGGACTCCCGATTGTTCAGTACTTC. This chain joins TRBV6-1 and TRBJ2-4; D perhaps matches TRBD2 (6 bases). CDR3 length equals 16 residues. The germline gives CDR1 MNHNS, CDR2 SASEGT. V lost 1 base and J lost 11, with 21 bases in between.

V is TRBV28 and J is TRBJ2-5; 9 bases fit TRBD2. Germline CDR1 is MDHEN and CDR2 is SYDVKM. CDR3 length: 17 residues. With V trimmed by 6 bases and J by 3 bases, 14 bases remained unmatched. This CDR3 is CASRSLENSGSKETQYF. The CDR3 coding sequence is TGTGCCAGCAGGTCCTTAGAGAATAGCGGGAGTAAAGAGACCCAGTACTTC. The variable domain in full, completed from reference TRBV28 and TRBJ2-5, reads DVKVTQSSRYLVKRTGEKVFLECVQDMDHENMFWYRQDPGLGLRLIYFSYDVKMKEKGDIPEGYSVSREKKERFSLILESASTNQTSMYLCASRSLENSGSKETQYFGPGTRLLVL.

The chain recombines TRBV5-1 with TRBJ2-2, with D hard to call. V lost 0 bases and J 7 bases, leaving 7 bases between the germline ends. The CDR3 sequence is 13 residues long. Germline CDR1 is SGHRS and CDR2 is YFSETQ. CDR3 in DNA: TGCGCCAGCAGCTTGGAAGGGCACGGGGAGCTGTTTTTT. Translated, it gives CASSLEGHGELFF.

The chain has TRBV27 and TRBJ2-1, with 8 bases aligning to TRBD1. This CDR3 has 12 residues. The junction had 7 bases not matched to a gene; V was cut back by 6 bases and J by 12 bases. The V gene's germline CDR1 is MNHEY and CDR2 SMNVEV (reference sequence). CDR3 bases: TGTGCCAGCAGCATAGGACAGGGCGGGCAGTTCTTC. As protein: CASSIGQGGQFF.

V and J are TRBV15 and TRBJ1-1; possibly TRBD1 for D (5 bases). Germline V gene lookup returns CDR1 LNHNV and CDR2 YYDKDF (reference sequence). The germline V and J ends were trimmed by 2 bases and 1 base, with 11 bases remaining between them. The CDR3 sequence is 15 residues long. In nucleotides, the CDR3 is TGTGCCACCAGCAGACCCCGGACAACGAACACTGAAGCTTTCTTT. It specifies CATSRPRTTNTEAFF.